The sequence of this T cell receptor beta chain was determined in a study of T cell repertoires in cytomegalovirus infection. Broader study findings: The study found HLA-C-restricted CMV-specific TCR beta clonotypes dominating the ex vivo response.

Germline-derived CDR1 and CDR2 are MDHEN and SYDVKM. V was pared by 4 bases and J by 2 bases, with 9 bases of the junction left unmatched. This CDR3 comprises 16 residues. This clonotype was seen at least ten times. Its antigen is not identified. TCRdb called the reads again in MiXCR, with one record for every CDR3 protein. The data contain 310,000 or so distinct CDR3 sequences, 8% to 10% of them seen just once; the ten biggest clones take up around 2.4%. The clonotype was recovered from a human donor in good health (CMV status not recorded). Some clones in this sample may be carry-over from other donors' samples. Sequencing was performed on PBMCs. The chain has TRBV28 and TRBJ1-1; 8 nucleotides agree with TRBD1. The DNA for the CDR3 is TGTGCCAGCAGTTATTCGACAGGGGAAGGAAACACTGAAGCTTTCTTT. Translated: CASSYSTGEGNTEAFF. Based on the CDR3 plus reference TRBV28 and TRBJ1-1, the full variable domain is DVKVTQSSRYLVKRTGEKVFLECVQDMDHENMFWYRQDPGLGLRLIYFSYDVKMKEKGDIPEGYSVSREKKERFSLILESASTNQTSMYLCASSYSTGEGNTEAFFGQGTRLTVV.